This passage covers 29 T cell receptor beta chains from one sample sequenced in a study of cytomegalovirus exposure and HLA in healthy donors. Profiling relied on immunoSEQ multiplex PCR, and the TCRdb table lists in-frame clones only, not all of them. Here the sample spans some 150,000 clones, roughly 90% being singletons. Sequencing was done on a sample of PBMCs. Every receptor here comes from a young man in good health and CMV-seronegative.

This rearrangement joins TRBV19 to TRBJ1-6; 7 positions agree with TRBD1. J lost 8 bases, V lost 2 bases, and 18 bases had no gene match. Germline values: CDR1 LNHDA, CDR2 SQIVND (reference sequence). The CDR3 consists of 19 residues. The CDR3 spells CASSIRPRGQRKGDSPLHF. The CDR3 nucleotides are TGTGCCAGTAGTATACGGCCGCGGGGACAGCGGAAGGGGGATTCACCCCTCCACTTT.

This clone came up once. The rearrangement joins TRBV18 to TRBJ2-1; 7 nucleotides align to TRBD2. J lost 9 bases, V lost 6 bases, and 11 bases had no gene match. This CDR3 has 14 amino acids. Germline lookup yields CDR1 KGHSH and CDR2 LQKENI. The CDR3 spells CASSRTRGGSEQFF. CDR3 coding DNA: TGTGCCAGCTCCAGGACTAGGGGAGGTTCTGAGCAGTTCTTC.

V gene TRBV5-6 combines with J gene TRBJ2-4; unclear D gene. CDR3 length equals 14 residues. CDR1 and CDR2 from the germline V gene are SGHDT and YYEEEE. Trimming cost V 2 bases and J 6 bases, with 12 bases left between them. The CDR3 nucleotides are TGTGCCAGCAGCTTACGGCTACGGAGAAACATTCAGTACTTC. It translates to CASSLRLRRNIQYF.

Concerning this clone itself: The identical CDR3 is also encoded by other nucleotide sequences in the sample. J is TRBJ2-5 and V is TRBV27; TRBD1 matches at 7 bases. Per germline, CDR1 MNHEY and CDR2 SMNVEV (reference sequence). The CDR3 loop spans 13 amino acids. V shed 5 bases and J 2 bases; nucleotides not matched to a gene: 2. CDR3 in amino acids: CASSPGQQETQYF. DNA for the CDR3: TGTGCCAGCAGTCCGGGACAGCAAGAGACCCAGTACTTC.

The V and J genes are TRBV7-9 and TRBJ2-1, with a weak D call TRBD2 (6 bases). The germline CDR1 and CDR2 sequences are SEHNR and FQNEAQ (reference sequence). This CDR3 is 15 amino acids long. V was pared by 5 bases and J by 9 bases, with 20 bases between. The DNA of the CDR3 is TGTGCCAGCAGCCCGGGGACCCCTGGGGAGGTTGAGCAGTTCTTC. It yields the protein CASSPGTPGEVEQFF.

The rearrangement joins TRBV9 to TRBJ2-1; 8 positions agree with TRBD1. CDR1 and CDR2 (germline): SGDLS, YYNGEE. V lost 0 bases and J lost 6; bases outside the gene matches: 8. The CDR3 sequence is 16 residues long. This CDR3 is CASSVDAGGIFNEQFF. The CDR3 DNA sequence: TGTGCCAGCAGCGTAGATGCAGGGGGCATATTCAATGAGCAGTTCTTC.

V and J are TRBV18 and TRBJ2-5; TRBD2 is a possible D gene (6 bases). The CDR3 has 14 amino acids. V shed 3 bases and J shed 4 bases, with 12 bases lying between them. CDR1 and CDR2 from the germline V gene are KGHSH and LQKENI. In nucleotides, the CDR3 is TGTGCCAGCTCACCCCCCCGGGGAGGAGAGACCCAGTACTTC. This translates into CASSPPRGGETQYF.

The chain recombines TRBV11-2 with TRBJ1-2; the D gene is possibly TRBD1 (5 bases). V lost 2 bases, J lost 4 bases, and 14 bases lay in between. The CDR3 covers 15 residues. Germline assignment: CDR1 SGHAT and CDR2 FQNNGV. The CDR3 region is CASSLWGRAGYGYTF. CDR3 nucleotides: TGTGCCAGCAGCTTATGGGGCAGAGCGGGCTATGGCTACACCTTC. The entire variable domain, with the rest obtained from reference TRBV11-2 and TRBJ1-2, is as follows: EAGVAQSPRYKIIEKRQSVAFWCNPISGHATLYWYQQILGQGPKLLIQFQNNGVVDDSQLPKDRFSAERLKGVDSTLKIQPAKLEDSAVYLCASSLWGRAGYGYTFGSGTRLTVV.

In nucleotides, the CDR3 is TGTGCCAGCAGATCACAGGGGGCGAACACTGAAGCTTTCTTT. Translated: CASRSQGANTEAFF. The chain has TRBV25-1 and TRBJ1-1, with 9 bases fitting TRBD1. With 6 bases clipped from V and 1 base from J, the junction kept 3 bases outside the gene matches. Germline CDR1 reads MGHDK; CDR2 reads SYGVNS. The CDR3 consists of 14 residues.

This rearrangement joins TRBV5-1 to TRBJ2-2; D gene uncertain. Trimming removed 2 bases at V and 3 bases at J, with 8 bases between. This CDR3 region has 14 residues. From germline, CDR1 is SGHRS and CDR2 YFSETQ. The CDR3 coding sequence is TGCGCCAGCAGCTTAGAGGTTCACACCGGGGAGCTGTTTTTT. It specifies CASSLEVHTGELFF. The whole variable domain, remainder taken from reference TRBV5-1 and TRBJ2-2, is KAGVTQTPRYLIKTRGQQVTLSCSPISGHRSVSWYQQTPGQGLQFLFEYFSETQRNKGNFPGRFSGRQFSNSRSEMNVSTLELGDSALYLCASSLEVHTGELFFGEGSRLTVL.

The chain's CDR3 is CSVRQDTEAFF. The CDR3 coding sequence is TGCAGCGTTCGACAAGACACTGAAGCTTTCTTT. This chain connects TRBV29-1 to TRBJ1-1; D is unclear. Per germline, CDR1 SQVTM and CDR2 ANQGSEA. CDR3 length: 11 amino acids. Trimming stripped 5 bases from V and 3 bases from J, with 7 bases between.

J is TRBJ2-1 and V is TRBV5-1, with TRBD1 matching 10 bases. The CDR3 has 17 amino acids. With 0 bases clipped from V and 1 base from J, the junction kept 4 bases outside the gene matches. Germline CDR1 is SGHRS and CDR2 is YFSETQ. The CDR3 protein is CASSLGTGGISYNEQFF. CDR3 coding DNA: TGCGCCAGCAGCTTGGGGACAGGGGGGATATCCTACAATGAGCAGTTCTTC.

V gene TRBV6-5 combines with J gene TRBJ1-1, with TRBD1 matching over 7 bases. Germline V gene lookup returns CDR1 MNHEY and CDR2 SVGAGI. The CDR3 runs to 14 residues. V lost 5 bases and J lost 5; bases outside the gene matches: 8. DNA of the CDR3: TGTGCCAGCAGTCCCGCGACAGGGTCGACTGAAGCTTTCTTT. Protein sequence: CASSPATGSTEAFF.

The rearrangement links TRBV2 to TRBJ2-7, with TRBD1 identical over 9 bases. CDR1 is SNHLY, CDR2 FYNNEI, per germline. CDR3 length equals 14 residues. Trimming removed 6 bases from V and 3 bases from J; junction bases left unmatched: 6. DNA of the CDR3: TGTGCCAGCAGGGCCGGGACAGGGATCTACGAGCAGTACGTC. Translated: CASRAGTGIYEQYV.

This chain uses TRBV7-9 with TRBJ1-1; possible D gene TRBD1, 5 bases. The CDR3 contains 17 residues. In germline, CDR1 is SEHNR, CDR2 FQNEAQ (reference sequence). V lost 5 bases, J lost 3 bases, and 22 bases lay in between. CDR3 sequence: CASSPWGGRGSDTEAFF. Here the CDR3 DNA reads TGTGCCAGCAGCCCTTGGGGGGGTCGGGGCTCGGACACTGAAGCTTTCTTT.

The chain carries TRBV19 and TRBJ2-5, with a possible D match to TRBD2 (6 bases). In germline, CDR1 is LNHDA, CDR2 SQIVND (reference sequence). The CDR3 has 15 residues. With 4 bases removed from V and 5 bases from J, the gap between germline ends came to 17 bases. The DNA of the CDR3 is TGTGCCAGTAGTACTGGCGGAGGGAGAAGGGAGACCCAGTACTTC. Translation: CASSTGGGRRETQYF.

The rearrangement uses TRBV15 and TRBJ2-1; 11 positions agree with TRBD2. Trimming cost V 3 bases and J 3 bases; bases outside gene matches: 4. Germline CDR1 LNHNV, CDR2 YYDKDF (reference sequence). The CDR3 covers 16 residues. The CDR3: CATSSAGTSGYNEQFF. The CDR3 region has the DNA TGTGCCACCAGCAGCGCCGGGACTAGCGGCTACAATGAGCAGTTCTTC.

This clone was seen only a few times. The chain recombines TRBV7-9 with TRBJ2-2; possibly TRBD1 for D (6 bases). V was pared by 6 bases and J by 6 bases, with 14 bases between. Germline V gene data show CDR1 as SEHNR and CDR2 as FQNEAQ (reference sequence). The CDR3 extends over 14 amino acids. In DNA, the CDR3 is TGTGCCAGCAGTGAAACAGGGTATGCCGGGGAGCTGTTTTTT. It translates to CASSETGYAGELFF.

This clone appeared a single time. The V gene is TRBV30, the J gene TRBJ2-6, with D maybe TRBD2 (5 bases). The CDR3 has 14 amino acids. Trimming took 2 bases from V and 9 from J, leaving 14 bases between them. CDR1 and CDR2 from the germline V gene are GTSNPN and SVGIG (reference sequence). CDR3 in DNA: TGTGCCTGGAGTCCCCCCGGAGGATACAACGTCCTGACTTTC. Translation: CAWSPPGGYNVLTF.

V gene TRBV12-5 combines with J gene TRBJ2-5; tentatively, D is TRBD2 (7 bases). CDR1 and CDR2 from the germline V gene are LGHNT and FRNRAP. V lost 3 bases to trimming and J lost 7 bases, with 12 bases between them. There are 13 residues in the CDR3. CDR3 DNA sequence: TGTGCTAGTGGTTTTGGGGGGGCCGGGACCCAGTACTTC. As protein: CASGFGGAGTQYF. Supplemented by reference TRBV12-5 and TRBJ2-5, the full variable domain reads DARVTQTPRHKVTEMGQEVTMRCQPILGHNTVFWYRQTMMQGLELLAYFRNRAPLDDSGMPKDRFSAEMPDATLATLKIQPSEPRDSAVYFCASGFGGAGTQYFGPGTRLLVL.

The gene calls are TRBV14 and TRBJ1-4; D unresolved. From germline, CDR1 is SGHDN and CDR2 FVKESK. The length of the CDR3 is 17 residues. Trimming cost V 0 bases and J 7 bases, with 18 bases left between them. CDR3 in DNA: TGTGCCAGCAGCCAAGAGTCCTTCTTCGGGGTTGGTGAAAAACTGTTTTTT. Encoded protein: CASSQESFFGVGEKLFF.

The rearrangement joins TRBV6-6 to TRBJ2-5; the D is unclear. Trimming took off 7 bases at V and 4 bases at J, with 13 bases between the two ends. CDR3 length equals 13 residues. The germline CDR1 and CDR2 sequences are MNHNY and SVGAGI (reference sequence). CDR3 bases: TGTGCCAGCACCACTATGTTCGGAGAGACCCAGTACTTC. Its protein product is CASTTMFGETQYF.

The CDR3 DNA follows: TGTGCCAGCAGCGAACAGGGGGGGCCTTACAATGAGCAGTTCTTC. This gives the protein CASSEQGGPYNEQFF. The chain uses TRBV7-9 and TRBJ2-1; perhaps TRBD1 as D (8 bases). Trimming stripped 5 bases from V and 4 bases from J, with 15 bases between. CDR3 length: 15 amino acids. Germline CDR1 is SEHNR and CDR2 is FQNEAQ (reference sequence). The whole variable domain, remainder taken from reference TRBV7-9 and TRBJ2-1, is DTGVSQNPRHKITKRGQNVTFRCDPISEHNRLYWYRQTLGQGPEFLTYFQNEAQLEKSRLLSDRFSAERPKGSFSTLEIQRTEQGDSAMYLCASSEQGGPYNEQFFGPGTRLTVL.

The gene calls are TRBV6-1 and TRBJ2-2; maybe TRBD1 (5 bases). Trimming pared 7 bases from V and 2 bases from J, leaving 11 bases between. CDR1 and CDR2 from the germline V gene are MNHNS and SASEGT. The CDR3 contains 14 residues. As DNA, the CDR3 is TGTGCCAGCACCCGACAGAGAAACACCGGGGAGCTGTTTTTT. Translation: CASTRQRNTGELFF.

This clone was detected only a few times. V is TRBV7-6 and J is TRBJ2-7, with 8 bases matching TRBD2. CDR3 length equals 16 residues. Germline V gives CDR1 SGHVS, CDR2 FNYEAQ. V lost 1 base, J lost 4 bases, and 9 bases stayed unmatched. CDR3 amino acids: CASSLGLAGGRYEQYF. The CDR3, as DNA: TGTGCCAGCAGCTTAGGACTGGCGGGGGGTAGGTACGAGCAGTACTTC. The variable domain in full, completed from reference TRBV7-6 and TRBJ2-7, reads GAGVSQSPRYKVTKRGQDVALRCDPISGHVSLYWYRQALGQGPEFLTYFNYEAQQDKSGLPNDRFSAERPEGSISTLTIQRTEQRDSAMYRCASSLGLAGGRYEQYFGPGTRLTVT.

The chain has TRBV6-5 and TRBJ2-1; 11 nucleotides align to TRBD2. The germline gives CDR1 MNHEY, CDR2 SVGAGI. The junction had 1 base not matched to a gene; V was cut back by 2 bases and J by 4 bases. The CDR3 is made up of 15 amino acids. This CDR3 is CASSYTSGGYNEQFF. CDR3 DNA: TGTGCCAGCAGTTACACTAGCGGGGGTTACAATGAGCAGTTCTTC.

This chain joins TRBV6-5 and TRBJ2-1; D may be TRBD1 (5 bases). This CDR3 contains 15 residues. V was trimmed by 0 bases and J by 3 bases, leaving 9 bases between them. CDR1 and CDR2 (germline): MNHEY, SVGAGI. The CDR3, as DNA: TGTGCCAGCAGTTACTCGGGCAGGGTCTACAATGAGCAGTTCTTC. Its translation is CASSYSGRVYNEQFF.

This chain connects TRBV7-9 to TRBJ1-4; a possible D gene is TRBD1 (5 bases). CDR3 length: 17 residues. The V and J ends lost 1 base and 4 bases respectively, with 16 bases between them. The germline gives CDR1 SEHNR, CDR2 FQNEAQ (reference sequence). CDR3 protein: CASSLEAGNLVNEKLFF. The CDR3 DNA sequence: TGTGCCAGCAGCTTAGAGGCAGGGAATTTAGTTAATGAAAAACTGTTTTTT.

This rearrangement joins TRBV18 to TRBJ2-1, with D maybe TRBD2 (5 bases). Trimming left V 1 base short and J 3 bases short, with 7 bases between. Per the germline V gene, CDR1 is KGHSH and CDR2 is LQKENI. The CDR3 covers 14 residues. The CDR3 region is CASSPRRDYNEQFF. DNA for the CDR3: TGTGCCAGCTCACCACGCCGGGACTACAATGAGCAGTTCTTC.